The 25 T cell receptor beta chains presented below share a single source sample, sequenced in a study of T cells after yellow fever vaccination. Each CDR3 protein is one row after TCRdb ran MiXCR on the 5' RACE reads. Of approximately 260,000 distinct CDR3 sequences in the sample, around 4.9% were seen once. The specimen comprised CD4+ T cells sorted from PBMCs, sampled on the day of the yellow fever booster vaccination. The source is a man aged 18-30 years who received the YFV17D yellow fever vaccine.

This clonotype was seen repeatedly, ten times or more. This chain uses TRBV7-2 with TRBJ2-2, with D possibly TRBD1 on 5 matching bases. The length of the CDR3 is 14 residues. V lost 5 bases, J lost 4 bases, and 11 bases lay in between. The germline CDR1 and CDR2 sequences are SGHTA and FQGNSA. The CDR3 DNA sequence: TGTGCCAGCAGCATGAGACAGAGCACCGGGGAGCTGTTTTTT. Translation: CASSMRQSTGELFF.

The sample holds a few counts of this clonotype. The V gene is TRBV7-9, the J gene TRBJ2-5, with TRBD1 matching over 10 bases. Germline CDR1 reads SEHNR; CDR2 reads FQNEAQ (reference sequence). The junction had 8 bases not matched to a gene; V was cut back by 5 bases and J by 2 bases. The CDR3 spans 16 residues. CDR3: CASSLLGTGAQETQYF. CDR3 coding DNA: TGTGCCAGCAGCCTCCTCGGGACAGGGGCTCAAGAGACCCAGTACTTC.

This clonotype appeared many times. The chain employs TRBV12-3 or TRBV12-4 and TRBJ1-3; maybe TRBD1 (5 bases). The length of the CDR3 is 15 residues. Trimming took 10 bases from V and 0 from J, leaving 16 bases between them. The chain's CDR3 is CATTWGESSGNTIYF. CDR3 DNA: TGTGCCACCACCTGGGGCGAGAGCTCTGGAAACACCATATATTTT.

This clonotype was seen a few times. The rearrangement uses TRBV6-5 and TRBJ2-3; D gene uncertain. The germline CDR1 and CDR2 sequences are MNHEY and SVGAGI. Trimming pared 0 bases from V and 2 bases from J, leaving 12 bases between. The CDR3 has 16 residues. CDR3 sequence reads: CASSYSYSTSTDTQYF. CDR3 coding DNA: TGTGCCAGCAGTTACTCCTACAGCACATCCACAGATACGCAGTATTTT.

In its sample, this clonotype was seen many times. The V and J genes are TRBV15 and TRBJ2-3; 8 bases align to TRBD2. The CDR3 is 20 residues long. V dropped 1 base and J dropped 5; count of bases not matched to a gene: 20. Germline V gene sequence: CDR1 LNHNV, CDR2 YYDKDF (reference sequence). The DNA for the CDR3 is TGTGCCACCAGCAGAGTGGGGTATAGCCCCGGGCGGGGGGTTGGAGATACGCAGTATTTT. Protein product: CATSRVGYSPGRGVGDTQYF.

The V gene is TRBV20-1, the J gene TRBJ1-1; D may be TRBD1 (5 bases). CDR3 length: 13 amino acids. Trimming took 2 bases from V and 1 from J, leaving 8 bases between them. Looked up from germline, CDR1 is DFQATT and CDR2 is SNEGSKA (reference sequence). CDR3 coding DNA: TGCAGTGCTAGAAGGACAACGAACACTGAAGCTTTCTTT. It translates to CSARRTTNTEAFF.

Only a few counts were recorded for this clonotype. The chain combines TRBV5-4 with TRBJ1-1; 8 positions match TRBD1. Germline-derived CDR1 and CDR2 are SGHNT and YYREEE (reference sequence). Germline trimming cut 0 bases from V and 1 base from J; bases unmatched to any gene: 2. The CDR3 has 15 residues. CDR3: CASSLADRGNTEAFF. CDR3 nucleotides: TGTGCCAGCAGCTTGGCCGACAGGGGGAACACTGAAGCTTTCTTT.

This clonotype was seen at least ten times. V is TRBV20-1 and J is TRBJ2-6; D unresolved. The CDR3 totals 15 residues. CDR1 is DFQATT, CDR2 SNEGSKA, per germline (reference sequence). With 0 bases removed from V and 1 base from J, the gap between germline ends came to 7 bases. CDR3 sequence: CSARDLSSGANVLTF. The DNA of the CDR3 is TGCAGTGCTAGAGATCTGAGTTCTGGGGCCAACGTCCTGACTTTC.

The chain is built from TRBV7-9 and TRBJ2-7; 10 positions match TRBD1. The V segment lost 5 bases and the J segment 7 bases; nucleotides outside the gene matches: 11. CDR1 and CDR2 (germline): SEHNR, FQNEAQ (reference sequence). The CDR3 spans 15 residues. This CDR3 reads CASSTTGGEVYEQYF. The CDR3 DNA reads as TGTGCCAGCAGCACGACAGGGGGCGAGGTTTATGAGCAGTACTTC. The variable domain in full, completed from reference TRBV7-9 and TRBJ2-7, reads DTGVSQNPRHKITKRGQNVTFRCDPISEHNRLYWYRQTLGQGPEFLTYFQNEAQLEKSRLLSDRFSAERPKGSFSTLEIQRTEQGDSAMYLCASSTTGGEVYEQYFGPGTRLTVT.

The sample holds many counts of this clonotype. The chain combines TRBV4-3 with TRBJ1-1; 9 bases fit TRBD1. From germline, CDR1 is LGHNA and CDR2 YSLEER. There are 14 residues in the CDR3. With 8 bases clipped from V and 2 bases from J, the junction kept 6 bases outside the gene matches. Written as DNA, the CDR3 is TGCGCCAGCGGTTATACAGGGGGCAACACTGAAGCTTTCTTT. Amino acids: CASGYTGGNTEAFF.

This clonotype was detected a few times. The rearrangement links TRBV5-1 to TRBJ2-3; TRBD2 aligns across 10 bases. CDR3 length: 18 residues. V lost 2 bases to trimming and J lost 0 bases; unmatched junction nucleotides: 9. Germline CDR1 and CDR2: SGHRS and YFSETQ. The CDR3 region is CASSFSQRGGRSTDTQYF. CDR3 nucleotide sequence: TGCGCCAGCAGCTTTTCCCAGCGGGGGGGCCGGAGCACAGATACGCAGTATTTT.

This clonotype appeared many times. V gene TRBV28 combines with J gene TRBJ2-2; tentative D call: TRBD2 (5 bases). Trimming took off 10 bases at V and 1 base at J, with 16 bases between the two ends. This CDR3 contains 15 residues. The germline CDR1 and CDR2 sequences are MDHEN and SYDVKM. Here the CDR3 DNA reads TGTGCCATCAAGCCGGGGAGCGGGAACACCGGGGAGCTGTTTTTT. It codes for CAIKPGSGNTGELFF.

This clonotype showed up just a few times. This chain uses TRBV20-1 with TRBJ1-2; perhaps TRBD1 as D (5 bases). CDR1 is DFQATT, CDR2 SNEGSKA, per germline (reference sequence). Trimming stripped 3 bases from V and 3 bases from J, with 14 bases between. There are 14 residues in the CDR3. CDR3 sequence (DNA): TGCAGTGCTAGTGTGTCAGGGTGGGACTATGGCTACACCTTC. This codes for CSASVSGWDYGYTF.

V is TRBV7-2 and J is TRBJ2-1; TRBD1 matches 8 bases. CDR1 is SGHTA and CDR2 is FQGNSA in the germline V gene. The CDR3 length is 16 residues. Trimming at V came to 7 bases and at J to 0 bases, leaving 8 bases not matched to a gene. The CDR3 sequence is CASTPFGQGSYNEQFF. The DNA of the CDR3 is TGTGCCAGCACCCCATTTGGACAGGGCTCCTACAATGAGCAGTTCTTC.

The chain carries TRBV7-9 and TRBJ1-2; D gene uncertain. V was shortened by 1 base and J by 4 bases, with 4 bases between the two germline ends. The CDR3 runs 12 residues. Germline CDR1 reads SEHNR; CDR2 reads FQNEAQ (reference sequence). CDR3: CASSLEFYGYTF. The DNA of the CDR3 is TGTGCCAGCAGCTTAGAGTTCTATGGCTACACCTTC. The whole variable domain, filled in from reference TRBV7-9 and TRBJ1-2, reads DTGVSQNPRHKITKRGQNVTFRCDPISEHNRLYWYRQTLGQGPEFLTYFQNEAQLEKSRLLSDRFSAERPKGSFSTLEIQRTEQGDSAMYLCASSLEFYGYTFGSGTRLTVV.

This clonotype has ten or more counts. V gene TRBV5-1 combines with J gene TRBJ2-5, with D tentatively TRBD1 (6 bases). V shed 0 bases and J shed 5 bases, with 17 bases lying between them. Germline values: CDR1 SGHRS, CDR2 YFSETQ. The CDR3 has 16 amino acids. The CDR3 bases are TGCGCCAGCAGCTTGGGGACCACCCCAGGGGTGGAGACCCAGTACTTC. Its protein is CASSLGTTPGVETQYF. Looking up the rest from reference TRBV5-1 and TRBJ2-5 gives the full variable domain: KAGVTQTPRYLIKTRGQQVTLSCSPISGHRSVSWYQQTPGQGLQFLFEYFSETQRNKGNFPGRFSGRQFSNSRSEMNVSTLELGDSALYLCASSLGTTPGVETQYFGPGTRLLVL.

This clonotype showed up many times. The V and J genes are TRBV7-3 and TRBJ2-1; no clear D. Germline CDR1 reads SGHTA; CDR2 reads FQGTGA. CDR3 length equals 15 residues. Trimming removed 0 bases at V and 0 bases at J, with 6 bases between. For the CDR3, the DNA is TGTGCCAGCAGCTTAACTGTCGGCTCCTACAATGAGCAGTTCTTC. Translating gives CASSLTVGSYNEQFF.

This clonotype occurred many times. The rearrangement uses TRBV12-3 or TRBV12-4 and TRBJ2-6; 10 bases match TRBD1. Trimming cost V 3 bases and J 4 bases; bases outside gene matches: 12. CDR3 size: 19 residues. CDR3 region: CASSFTTGGASFGANVLTF. CDR3 DNA sequence: TGTGCCAGCAGTTTCACGACAGGGGGCGCGTCGTTCGGGGCCAACGTCCTGACTTTC.

The chain couples TRBV20-1 to TRBJ2-1; 10 nucleotides agree with TRBD2. CDR3 length equals 15 residues. With 2 bases clipped from V and 6 bases from J, the junction kept 7 bases outside the gene matches. Germline CDR1 and CDR2: DFQATT and SNEGSKA (reference sequence). The CDR3 DNA is TGCAGTGCTAGATATCAGTCTAGCGGGGGCAATGAGCAGTTCTTC. Translation: CSARYQSSGGNEQFF.

This clonotype occurred many times. The CDR3 DNA follows: TGCGCCTCCCAAGCTACGGGGGCGGAGGATGAGCAGTTCTTC. Translating gives CASQATGAEDEQFF. The rearrangement links TRBV5-1 to TRBJ2-1; D assignment may be TRBD1 or TRBD2 (6 bases each). CDR1 is SGHRS and CDR2 is YFSETQ in the germline V gene. The CDR3 is 14 residues long. Trimming removed 10 bases at V and 8 bases at J, with 22 bases between.

This clonotype was detected many times. The CDR3 DNA reads as TGTGCCAGCAGCTACGGACAGAGCTACGAGCAGTACTTC. Encoded protein: CASSYGQSYEQYF. The chain has TRBV7-3 and TRBJ2-7, with D maybe TRBD1 (6 bases). V shed 4 bases and J shed 3 bases, with 10 bases lying between them. Looked up from germline, CDR1 is SGHTA and CDR2 is FQGTGA. This CDR3 comprises 13 residues.

The chain links TRBV5-1 to TRBJ2-7; either TRBD1 or TRBD2 may fit D (5 bases each). Germline CDR1 reads SGHRS; CDR2 reads YFSETQ. The ends were cut back, 2 bases at V and 1 base at J, with 16 bases in the middle. The CDR3 covers 16 residues. The DNA for the CDR3 is TGCGCCAGCAGCTTCTACCCGGGACGGGAATCCTACGAGCAGTACGTC. It codes for CASSFYPGRESYEQYV.

There are many counts of this clonotype. V and J are TRBV12-3 or TRBV12-4 and TRBJ1-1; D possibly corresponds to TRBD1 (6 bases). CDR3 length: 15 residues. V was cut by 5 bases and J by 0 bases, with 13 bases left in between. In nucleotides, the CDR3 is TGTGCCAGCAGTCTTCCAACAGGGATGAACACTGAAGCTTTCTTT. Translation: CASSLPTGMNTEAFF.

Only a few counts were recorded for this clonotype. The rearrangement uses TRBV6-5 and TRBJ1-1; 7 bases are a match to TRBD1. The CDR3 has 14 amino acids. Per germline, CDR1 MNHEY and CDR2 SVGAGI. V lost 8 bases, J lost 2 bases, and 8 bases stayed unmatched. CDR3 in amino acids: CASGGTALNTEAFF. CDR3 sequence (DNA): TGTGCCAGCGGTGGGACAGCCTTAAACACTGAAGCTTTCTTT.

The sample holds a few counts of this clonotype. The V gene is TRBV4-1, the J gene TRBJ2-7; D might be TRBD1 (5 bases). V was trimmed by 1 base and J by 3 bases, leaving 16 bases between them. CDR1 is MGHRA, CDR2 YSYEKL, per germline. The CDR3 covers 16 residues. The CDR3 region is CASSQGATGQLYEQYF. The CDR3 bases are TGCGCCAGCAGCCAAGGAGCCACCGGACAACTCTACGAGCAGTACTTC.